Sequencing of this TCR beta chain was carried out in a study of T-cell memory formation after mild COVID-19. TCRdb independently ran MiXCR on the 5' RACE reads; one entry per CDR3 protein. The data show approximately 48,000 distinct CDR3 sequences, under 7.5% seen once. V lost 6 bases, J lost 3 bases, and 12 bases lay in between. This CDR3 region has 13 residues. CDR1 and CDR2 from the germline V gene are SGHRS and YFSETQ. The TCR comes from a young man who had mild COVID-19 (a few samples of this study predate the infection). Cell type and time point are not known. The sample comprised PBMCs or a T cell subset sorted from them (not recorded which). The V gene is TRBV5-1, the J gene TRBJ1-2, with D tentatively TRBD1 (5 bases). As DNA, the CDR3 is TGCGCCAGCACCTGGGGGTATGACTATGGCTACACCTTC. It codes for CASTWGYDYGYTF. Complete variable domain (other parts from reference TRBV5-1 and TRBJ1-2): KAGVTQTPRYLIKTRGQQVTLSCSPISGHRSVSWYQQTPGQGLQFLFEYFSETQRNKGNFPGRFSGRQFSNSRSEMNVSTLELGDSALYLCASTWGYDYGYTFGSGTRLTVV.